A selection of T cell receptor beta chains follows, all from one sample in a study of control samples from healthy donors and cancer patients. Sequencing used immunoSEQ multiplex PCR; TCRdb keeps in-frame clones, though not all of them. In the table there are roughly 88,000 clones, 91% of which are singletons. Sequences were obtained from blood. These receptors all come from a woman aged 30 to 39 in good health. CDR3s include the opening cysteine and the closing phenylalanine or tryptophan. The D gene is left open where the match is weak. Where a row states a size, it is once, few, many or the class of an expanded clone; other rows omit it.

v_gene,d_gene,abundance,j_gene,len,CDR3nt,CDR3aa
TRBV5-1,TRBD1,NA,TRBJ2-5,14,TGCGCCAGCAGCTTGACAGGGGGCGAACAGACCCAGTACTTC,CASSLTGGEQTQYF
TRBV19,TRBD1,NA,TRBJ1-1,13,TGTGCCAGTAAAGTGACAGGGTTCACTGAAGCTTTCTTT,CASKVTGFTEAFF
TRBV5-1,TRBD1,NA,TRBJ1-4,14,TGCGCCAGCAGCTTACCGGGACAGGGTGAAAAACTGTTTTTT,CASSLPGQGEKLFF
TRBV11-2,NA,NA,TRBJ1-2,15,TGTGCCAGCAGCCCCGGGAGGGGGGCGAGCTATGGCTACACCTTC,CASSPGRGASYGYTF
TRBV19,TRBD1,NA,TRBJ1-2,16,TGTGCCAGTAGTATTGAACACAGGGACAGGGGCGGTGGCTACACCTTC,CASSIEHRDRGGGYTF
TRBV15,NA,NA,TRBJ1-3,15,TGTGCCACCAGCAGAGATCACCAGGGTGCAAACACCATATATTTT,CATSRDHQGANTIYF
TRBV18,NA,NA,TRBJ1-2,13,TGTGCCAGCTCACCACCGGATCACTATGGCTACACCTTC,CASSPPDHYGYTF
TRBV30,NA,NA,TRBJ1-1,15,TGTGCCTGGAGTGTACTGGGGTTACCAAACACTGAAGCTTTCTTT,CAWSVLGLPNTEAFF
TRBV27,NA,NA,TRBJ2-7,16,TGTGCCAGCAGCTTAACCCGGCCAGGGGGGGCCTACGAGCAGTACTTC,CASSLTRPGGAYEQYF
TRBV5-1,NA,NA,TRBJ2-2,14,TGCGCCAGCACGCCGGTTCTTGACACCGGGGAGCTGTTTTTT,CASTPVLDTGELFF
TRBV15,TRBD1,NA,TRBJ2-2,15,TGTGCCACCAGCAGGGGGACAGCGAACACCGGGGAGCTGTTTTTT,CATSRGTANTGELFF
TRBV19,NA,once,TRBJ2-7,14,TGTGCCAGTAGTATCGACAGGTCCGCCTACGAGCAGTACTTC,CASSIDRSAYEQYF
TRBV9,TRBD1,NA,TRBJ1-5,15,TGTGCCAGCAGTTCCGGGACAGGGGGATATCAGCCCCAGCATTTT,CASSSGTGGYQPQHF
TRBV19,NA,NA,TRBJ1-4,16,TGTGCCAGTCGAGGGGGTTACCGGGACACCGATGAAAAACTGTTTTTT,CASRGGYRDTDEKLFF
TRBV7-2,NA,NA,TRBJ1-1,9,TGTGCCAGCAGCTTAGTAGCTTTCTTT,CASSLVAFF
TRBV29-1,NA,NA,TRBJ2-7,12,TGCAGCGTTGAAGGACAGGCCTACGAGCAGTACTTC,CSVEGQAYEQYF
TRBV7-9,NA,NA,TRBJ1-2,13,TGTGCCAGCAGCTTAGGATCGGCATATGGCTACACCTTC,CASSLGSAYGYTF
TRBV9,NA,once,TRBJ2-2,17,TGTGCCAGCAGCGTAGGTGGCAGGATCTCGAACACCGGGGAGCTGTTTTTT,CASSVGGRISNTGELFF
TRBV14,NA,NA,TRBJ2-7,18,TGTGCCAGCAGCCAAGATAGGCGCGGCAGCAGGGTCACCTACGAGCAGTACTTC,CASSQDRRGSRVTYEQYF
TRBV7-9,NA,NA,TRBJ1-1,14,TGTGCCAGCAAATTAGGGGGAGATCGGACTGAAGCTTTCTTT,CASKLGGDRTEAFF
TRBV6-5,NA,NA,TRBJ1-2,13,TGTGCCAGCAGCCCGGGACGTCCCTATGGCTACACCTTC,CASSPGRPYGYTF
TRBV19,NA,NA,TRBJ2-1,15,TGTGCCAGTAGCCCGCTATGGGCGACATACAATGAGCAGTTCTTC,CASSPLWATYNEQFF
TRBV7-9,NA,NA,TRBJ1-4,13,TGTGCCAGCAGCGTTCAGGGGTTCGAAAAACTGTTTTTT,CASSVQGFEKLFF
TRBV3-1/TRBV3-2,NA,NA,TRBJ2-2,14,TGTGCCAGCAGCCAAGGCCGGCTAGCCGGGGAGCTGTTTTTT,CASSQGRLAGELFF
TRBV5-1,NA,NA,TRBJ2-1,13,TGCGCCAGCAGCTTGGCCACAGCAAATGAGCAGTTCTTC,CASSLATANEQFF
TRBV5-1,TRBD2,NA,TRBJ2-1,17,TGCGCCAGCAGGAAAACTAGCGGGGGGGCGGTTGGGAATGAGCAGTTCTTC,CASRKTSGGAVGNEQFF
TRBV2,TRBD1,NA,TRBJ2-2,16,TGTGCCAAAACCCGGGACAGGGGTACGAACACCGGGGAGCTGTTTTTT,CAKTRDRGTNTGELFF
TRBV19,TRBD1,NA,TRBJ2-1,15,TGTGCCAGTAGTACCCACAGGGGCTCCTACAATGAGCAGTTCTTC,CASSTHRGSYNEQFF
TRBV5-6,NA,NA,TRBJ2-7,15,TGTGCCAGCAGCTTCGCCGGGACATATTCCTACGAGCAGTACTTC,CASSFAGTYSYEQYF
TRBV29-1,TRBD1,NA,TRBJ1-1,16,TGCAGCGCCGAGGGGGTAAGGGGACAGGTGAACACTGAAGCTTTCTTT,CSAEGVRGQVNTEAFF
TRBV9,NA,once,TRBJ1-4,15,TGTGCCAGCAGTCGTGCCGGGACGGACAATGCAGGACTGTTTTTT,CASSRAGTDNAGLFF
TRBV4-1,NA,NA,TRBJ1-1,13,TGCGCCAGCAGCCCCCGGACGGGGACTGAAGCTTTCTTT,CASSPRTGTEAFF
TRBV7-9,NA,NA,TRBJ1-4,11,TGTGCCAGCAGCTTATATGAAAAACTGTTTTTT,CASSLYEKLFF
TRBV4-2,TRBD2,NA,TRBJ2-2,19,TGTGCCAGCAGCCAACCCTCGGGACTAGCGAGCGTAAACACCGGGGAGCTGTTTTTT,CASSQPSGLASVNTGELFF
TRBV5-1,TRBD1,NA,TRBJ1-2,18,TGCGCCAGCAGCCAAGACTTCGACAGGGGAACCGTAGACTATGGCTACACCTTC,CASSQDFDRGTVDYGYTF
TRBV19,NA,NA,TRBJ2-2,14,TGTGCCAGTACCTCCCGACAGCACACCGGGGAGCTGTTTTTT,CASTSRQHTGELFF
TRBV11-2,NA,NA,TRBJ2-7,13,TGTGCCAGCAGCTTGAGCGGGTCCTACGAGCAGTACTTC,CASSLSGSYEQYF
TRBV5-1,NA,NA,TRBJ1-1,11,TGCGCCAGCAGCTTAGACAGAGAAGCTTTCTTT,CASSLDREAFF
TRBV5-1,NA,NA,TRBJ1-1,14,TGCGCCAGCAGCTTGGACAGGGCAAACACTGAAGCTTTCTTT,CASSLDRANTEAFF
TRBV11-3,NA,NA,TRBJ1-6,13,TGTGCCAGCAGCCCTGGAGTTAATTCACCCCTCCACTTT,CASSPGVNSPLHF
TRBV6-6,NA,NA,TRBJ1-6,16,TGTGCCAGCAGTTACTCGAGACTAATCGTAGATTCACCCCTCCACTTT,CASSYSRLIVDSPLHF